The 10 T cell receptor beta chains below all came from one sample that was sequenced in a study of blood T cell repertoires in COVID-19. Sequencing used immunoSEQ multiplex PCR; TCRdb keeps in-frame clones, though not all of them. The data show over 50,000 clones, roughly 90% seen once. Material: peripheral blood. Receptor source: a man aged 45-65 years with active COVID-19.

The CDR3 DNA is TGTGCCACCAGTAAATTAAGGACAGCGAATGAGCAGTTCTTC. Amino acids: CATSKLRTANEQFF. V gene TRBV15 combines with J gene TRBJ2-1; tentative D call: TRBD1 (6 bases). V dropped 6 bases and J dropped 7 bases, with 16 bases sitting between them. Germline V gives CDR1 LNHNV, CDR2 YYDKDF (reference sequence). The length of the CDR3 is 14 residues. The full variable domain, rest sourced from reference TRBV15 and TRBJ2-1, is DAMVIQNPRYQVTQFGKPVTLSCSQTLNHNVMYWYQQKSSQAPKLLFHYYDKDFNNEADTPDNFQSRRPNTSFCFLDIRSPGLGDTAMYLCATSKLRTANEQFFGPGTRLTVL.

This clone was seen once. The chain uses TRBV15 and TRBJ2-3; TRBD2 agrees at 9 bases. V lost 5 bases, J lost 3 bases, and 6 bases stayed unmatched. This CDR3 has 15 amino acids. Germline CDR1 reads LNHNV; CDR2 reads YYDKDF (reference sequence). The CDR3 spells CATSSRLADTDTQYF. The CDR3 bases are TGTGCCACCAGCTCCCGACTAGCGGATACAGATACGCAGTATTTT.

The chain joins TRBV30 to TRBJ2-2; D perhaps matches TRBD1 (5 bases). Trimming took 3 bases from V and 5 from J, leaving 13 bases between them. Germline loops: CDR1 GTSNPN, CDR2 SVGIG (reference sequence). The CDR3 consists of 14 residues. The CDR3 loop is CAWRARAETGELFF. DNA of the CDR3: TGTGCCTGGAGGGCCAGGGCGGAAACCGGGGAGCTGTTTTTT. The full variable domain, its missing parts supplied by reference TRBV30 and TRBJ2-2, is SQTIHQWPATLVQPVGSPLSLECTVEGTSNPNLYWYRQAAGRGLQLLFYSVGIGQISSEVPQNLSASRPQDRQFILSSKKLLLSDSGFYLCAWRARAETGELFFGEGSRLTVL.

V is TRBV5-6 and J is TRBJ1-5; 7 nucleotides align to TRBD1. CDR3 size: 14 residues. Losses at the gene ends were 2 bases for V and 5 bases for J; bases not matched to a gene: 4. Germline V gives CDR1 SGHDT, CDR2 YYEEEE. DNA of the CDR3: TGTGCCAGCAGCTTAACAGGGGTGCATCAGCCCCAGCATTTT. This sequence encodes CASSLTGVHQPQHF.

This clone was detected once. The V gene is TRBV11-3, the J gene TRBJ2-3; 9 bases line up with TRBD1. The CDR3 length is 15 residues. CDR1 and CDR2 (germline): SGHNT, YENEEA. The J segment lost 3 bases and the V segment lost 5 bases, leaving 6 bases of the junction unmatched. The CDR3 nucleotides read TGTGCCAGCAGCCCCGGGACAGGGAGAACAGATACGCAGTATTTT. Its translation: CASSPGTGRTDTQYF.

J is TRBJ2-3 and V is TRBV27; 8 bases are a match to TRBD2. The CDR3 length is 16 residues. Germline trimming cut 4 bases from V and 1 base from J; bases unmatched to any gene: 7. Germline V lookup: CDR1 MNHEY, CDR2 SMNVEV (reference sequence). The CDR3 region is CASSSQRGRGTDTQYF. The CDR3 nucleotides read TGTGCCAGCAGTTCGCAGCGGGGGCGGGGCACAGATACGCAGTATTTT.

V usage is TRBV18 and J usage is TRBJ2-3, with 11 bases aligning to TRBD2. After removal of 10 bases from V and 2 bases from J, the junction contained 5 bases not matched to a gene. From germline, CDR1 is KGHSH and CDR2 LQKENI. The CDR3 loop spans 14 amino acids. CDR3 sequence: CATRTSGHTDTQYF. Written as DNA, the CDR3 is TGTGCCACCAGGACTAGCGGGCACACAGATACGCAGTATTTT.

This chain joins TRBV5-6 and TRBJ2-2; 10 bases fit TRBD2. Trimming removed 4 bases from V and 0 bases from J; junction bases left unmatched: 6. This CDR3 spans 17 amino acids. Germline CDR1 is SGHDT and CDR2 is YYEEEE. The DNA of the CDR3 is TGTGCCAGCAGCCGGGAGCGGGGGGGCTCGAACACCGGGGAGCTGTTTTTT. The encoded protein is CASSRERGGSNTGELFF.

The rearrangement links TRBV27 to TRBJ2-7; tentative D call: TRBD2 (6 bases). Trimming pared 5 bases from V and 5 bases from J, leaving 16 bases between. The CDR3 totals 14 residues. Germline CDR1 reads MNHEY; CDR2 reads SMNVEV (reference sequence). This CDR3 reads CASSPRRGGNEQYF. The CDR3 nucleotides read TGTGCCAGCAGTCCAAGGAGGGGCGGGAACGAGCAGTACTTC.

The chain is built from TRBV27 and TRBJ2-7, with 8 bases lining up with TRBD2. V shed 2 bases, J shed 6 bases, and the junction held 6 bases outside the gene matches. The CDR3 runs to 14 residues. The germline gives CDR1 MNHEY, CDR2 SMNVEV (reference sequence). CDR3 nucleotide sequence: TGTGCCAGCAGTTTAGCGGGGGGCCCTCGCGAGCAGTACTTC. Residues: CASSLAGGPREQYF.